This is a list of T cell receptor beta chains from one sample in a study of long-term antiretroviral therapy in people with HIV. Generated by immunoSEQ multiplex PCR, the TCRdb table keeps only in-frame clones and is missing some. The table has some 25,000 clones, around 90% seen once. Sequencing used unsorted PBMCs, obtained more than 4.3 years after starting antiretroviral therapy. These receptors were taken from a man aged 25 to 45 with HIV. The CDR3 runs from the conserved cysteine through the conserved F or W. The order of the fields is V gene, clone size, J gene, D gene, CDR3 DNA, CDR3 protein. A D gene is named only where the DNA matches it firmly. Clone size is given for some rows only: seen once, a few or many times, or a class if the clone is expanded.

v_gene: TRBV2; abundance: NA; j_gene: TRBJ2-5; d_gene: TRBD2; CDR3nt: TGTGCCAGCAGTCGACTAGCGGGGCAAGAGACCCAGTACTTC; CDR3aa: CASSRLAGQETQYF
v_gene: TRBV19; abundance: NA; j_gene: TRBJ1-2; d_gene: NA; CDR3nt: TGTGCCAGTAGTATTAGAGGCCCCCCAGCTAACTATGGCTACACCTTC; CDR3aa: CASSIRGPPANYGYTF
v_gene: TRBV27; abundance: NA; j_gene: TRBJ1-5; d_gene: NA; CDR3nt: TGTGCCAGCAGTGCAGGGGAAAATCAGCCCCAGCATTTT; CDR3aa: CASSAGENQPQHF
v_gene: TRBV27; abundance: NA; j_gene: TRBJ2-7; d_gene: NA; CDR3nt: TGTGCCAGCAGCCTTCGCGGCGAGCAGTACTTC; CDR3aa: CASSLRGEQYF
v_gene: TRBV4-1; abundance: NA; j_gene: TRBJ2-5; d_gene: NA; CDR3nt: TGCGCCAGCAGCCAAGATCGAAGCTCCCCAGAGACCCAGTACTTC; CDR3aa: CASSQDRSSPETQYF
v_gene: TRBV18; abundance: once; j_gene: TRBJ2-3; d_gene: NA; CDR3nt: TGTGCCAGCTCACCGGAGGAAGGGGGATGGATCAGCACAGATACGCAGTATTTT; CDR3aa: CASSPEEGGWISTDTQYF
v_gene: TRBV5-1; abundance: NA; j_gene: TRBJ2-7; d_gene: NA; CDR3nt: TGCGCCAGCAGTAACTTCTACGAGCAGTACTTC; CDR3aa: CASSNFYEQYF
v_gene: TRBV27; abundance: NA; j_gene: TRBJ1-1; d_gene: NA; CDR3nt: TGTGCCAGCAGTTTATCGGGACATAACACTGAAGCTTTCTTT; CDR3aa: CASSLSGHNTEAFF
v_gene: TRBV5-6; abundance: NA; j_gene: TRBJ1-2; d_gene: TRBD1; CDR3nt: TGTGCCAGCAGCCTCCGGGACAGCCCCTTCTATGGCTACACCTTC; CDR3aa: CASSLRDSPFYGYTF
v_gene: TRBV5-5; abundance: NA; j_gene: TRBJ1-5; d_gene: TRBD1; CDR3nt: TGTGCCAGCAGCGAAGGACAGGGGAAGGTTGGTCAGCCCCAGCATTTT; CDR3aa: CASSEGQGKVGQPQHF
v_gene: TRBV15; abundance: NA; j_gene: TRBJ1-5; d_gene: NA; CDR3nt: TGTGCCACCAGCAGAGACTTAGGAATCAATCAGCCCCAGCATTTT; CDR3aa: CATSRDLGINQPQHF
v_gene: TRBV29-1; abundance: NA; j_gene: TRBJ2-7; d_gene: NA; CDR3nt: TGCAGCGTTGAGGGTCCGAACGAGCAGTACTTC; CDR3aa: CSVEGPNEQYF
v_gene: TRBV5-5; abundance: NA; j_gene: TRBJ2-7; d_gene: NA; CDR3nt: TGTGCCAGCAGCTTGGCCTTCAGCGCCTACGAGCAGTACTTC; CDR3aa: CASSLAFSAYEQYF
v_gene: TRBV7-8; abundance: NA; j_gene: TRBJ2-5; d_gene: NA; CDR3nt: TGTGCCAGCAGCTTAGAGTTCGGCGGGGAGACCCAGTACTTC; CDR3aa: CASSLEFGGETQYF
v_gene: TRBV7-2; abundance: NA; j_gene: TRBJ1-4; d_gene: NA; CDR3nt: TGTGCCAGCAGCCCAGCGGGGGCCGAAAAACTGTTTTTT; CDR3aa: CASSPAGAEKLFF
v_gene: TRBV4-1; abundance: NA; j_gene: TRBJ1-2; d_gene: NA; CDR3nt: TGCGCCAGCAGCCCCGTGGACAGCCCTTTGAACTATGGCTACACCTTC; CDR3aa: CASSPVDSPLNYGYTF
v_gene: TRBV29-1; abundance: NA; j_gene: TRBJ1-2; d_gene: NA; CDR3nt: TGCAGCGTTGCCTCAGGGAAGGTTGGCTATGGCTACACCTTC; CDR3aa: CSVASGKVGYGYTF
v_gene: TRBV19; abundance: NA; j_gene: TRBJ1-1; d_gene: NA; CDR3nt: TGTGCCAGTAGTATTTCAGGGGCCACGAACACTGAAGCTTTCTTT; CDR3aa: CASSISGATNTEAFF
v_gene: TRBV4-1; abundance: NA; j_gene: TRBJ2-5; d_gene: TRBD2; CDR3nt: TGCGCCAGCAGCCTACAGACTAGCAGTAGGGAGACCCAGTACTTC; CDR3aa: CASSLQTSSRETQYF
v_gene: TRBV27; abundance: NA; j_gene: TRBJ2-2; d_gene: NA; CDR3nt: TGTGCCAGCTCCCCTCGCACCGACCACACCGGGGAGCTGTTTTTT; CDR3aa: CASSPRTDHTGELFF
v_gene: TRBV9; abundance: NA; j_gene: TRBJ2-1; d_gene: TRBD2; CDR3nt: TGTGCCAGCAGCGTATCGCGGGGAGGGCCCAATGAGCAGTTCTTC; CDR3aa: CASSVSRGGPNEQFF
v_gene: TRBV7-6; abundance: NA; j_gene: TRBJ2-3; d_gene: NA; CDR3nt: TGTGCCAGCAGCTTAGAAGGACCTGCCTCGGATTTT; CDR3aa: CASSLEGPASDF
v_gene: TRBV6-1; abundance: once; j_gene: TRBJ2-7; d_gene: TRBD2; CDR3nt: TGTGCCAGCAGCGCGGGACTAGCGGACTACGAGCAGTACTTC; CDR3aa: CASSAGLADYEQYF
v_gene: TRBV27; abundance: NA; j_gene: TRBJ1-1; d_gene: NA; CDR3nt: TGTGCCAGCAGTTCCGACAGAGGTATGAACACTGAAGCTTTCTTT; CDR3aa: CASSSDRGMNTEAFF
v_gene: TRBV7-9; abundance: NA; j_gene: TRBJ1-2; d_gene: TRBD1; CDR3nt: TGTGCCAGCAGCTTAGTAGGACAGGTGTCGGATGGCTACACCTTC; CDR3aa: CASSLVGQVSDGYTF
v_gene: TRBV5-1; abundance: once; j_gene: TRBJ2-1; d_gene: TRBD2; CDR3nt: TGCGCCAGCAGGGGAGTGGGGGAGGGGACGCACTACAATGAGCAGTTCTTC; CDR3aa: CASRGVGEGTHYNEQFF
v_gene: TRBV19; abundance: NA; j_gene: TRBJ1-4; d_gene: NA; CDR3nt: TGTGCCAGTAGTATAGGAGGAGGAAGACTGTTTTTT; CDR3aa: CASSIGGGRLFF
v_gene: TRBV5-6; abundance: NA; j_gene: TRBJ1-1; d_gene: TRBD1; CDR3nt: TGTGCCAGCAGCTTTACAGGGGAATCGGTAGCTTTCTTT; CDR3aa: CASSFTGESVAFF
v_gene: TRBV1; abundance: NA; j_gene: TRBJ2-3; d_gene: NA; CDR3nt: TGCACCAGCAGCCAAGGCGTCGGGAGAAAGGCAGATACGCAGTATTTT; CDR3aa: CTSSQGVGRKADTQYF
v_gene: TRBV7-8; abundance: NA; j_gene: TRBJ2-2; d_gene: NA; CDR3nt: TGTGCCAGCAGTTTTAGACTTTTAAACTCGAGGGACACCGGGGAGCTGTTTTTT; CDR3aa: CASSFRLLNSRDTGELFF
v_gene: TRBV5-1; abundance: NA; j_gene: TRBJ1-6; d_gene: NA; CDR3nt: TGCGCCAGCAGCTTGGCCGCACCATCTAGCTCCTATAATTCACCCCTCCACTTT; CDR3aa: CASSLAAPSSSYNSPLHF
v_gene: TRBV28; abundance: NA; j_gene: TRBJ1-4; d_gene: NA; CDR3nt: TGTGCCAGCAGTTTGGCCCACGGGGAAAAACTGTTTTTT; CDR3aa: CASSLAHGEKLFF
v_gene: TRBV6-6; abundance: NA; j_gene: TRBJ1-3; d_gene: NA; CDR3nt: TGTGCCAGCACCCAAGTGAACCTTGGAAACACCATATATTTT; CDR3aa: CASTQVNLGNTIYF
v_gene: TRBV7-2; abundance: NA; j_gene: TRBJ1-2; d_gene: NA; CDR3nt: TGTGCCAGCAGCTTAGCCAGGCGCAGCTATGGCTACACCTTC; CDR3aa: CASSLARRSYGYTF
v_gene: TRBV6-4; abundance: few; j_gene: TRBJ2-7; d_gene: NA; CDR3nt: TGTGCCAGCAGCTCCGACTATCTTTGGGAGTTC; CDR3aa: CASSSDYLWEF
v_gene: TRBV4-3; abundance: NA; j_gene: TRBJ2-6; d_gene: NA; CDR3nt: TGCGCCAGCAGCCATGGGACTGGGGCCAACGTCCTGACTTTC; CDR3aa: CASSHGTGANVLTF
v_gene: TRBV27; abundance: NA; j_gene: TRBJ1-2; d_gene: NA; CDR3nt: TGTGCCAGCAGGCCGCGGGTCGGGGAGGGCGCACCTCAAGCTAACTATGGCTACACCTTC; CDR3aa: CASRPRVGEGAPQANYGYTF
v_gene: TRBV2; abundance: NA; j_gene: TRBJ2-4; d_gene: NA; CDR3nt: TGTGCCAGCAGTGAAGAGCGGCTAGCCAAAAACATTCAGTACTTC; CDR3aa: CASSEERLAKNIQYF
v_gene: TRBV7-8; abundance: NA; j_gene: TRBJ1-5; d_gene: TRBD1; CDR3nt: TGTGCCAGCAGCTTACCCCTGCGACAGGGGGTGGTTCAGCCCCAGCATTTT; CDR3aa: CASSLPLRQGVVQPQHF
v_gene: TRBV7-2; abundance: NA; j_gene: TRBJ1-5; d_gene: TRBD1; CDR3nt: TGTGCCAGCAGCCCGAGCAGGGGGATTCAGCCCCAGCATTTT; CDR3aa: CASSPSRGIQPQHF